This T cell receptor (beta chain) was found in a study of cytomegalovirus exposure and HLA in healthy donors. Study-level results: TCR beta chains numbering under 200 were designated cytomegalovirus-associated. In all likelihood, a cluster of highly shared sequence variants was a sequencing artifact.

PCR amplification relied on 60 Vbeta primers (plus 13 Jbeta primers). As originally analysed: Among the unique TCR beta chains that a later analysis counted, roughly 80 million in all, 10 million to 13 million were shared. Data came from immunoSEQ multiplex PCR; TCRdb stores just in-frame clones and leaves some out. From that table come the V and J calls and clone size; the DNA was used to work out D and trimming. The table records 200,000 to 250,000 clones, 75% to 90% of them present only once. The germline V gene has CDR1 SGDLS and CDR2 YYNGEE. Trimming cost V 0 bases and J 4 bases; bases outside gene matches: 0. CDR3 size: 15 residues. About this clone: Its cognate antigen is unknown.

The gene calls are TRBV9 and TRBJ2-2; 10 nucleotides match TRBD2. The source is a woman aged 18 to 35 in good health and CMV-seronegative. The sequenced sample was PBMCs. The CDR3 DNA reads as TGTGCCAGCAGCGTAGAGCGGGGGGGCACCGGGGAGCTGTTTTTT. It is translated as CASSVERGGTGELFF.